Shown below are 2 T cell receptor beta chains from a single sample sequenced in a study of CD8 T cells in Susac syndrome. RNA amounts of about 0.5 to 1 ug underwent reverse transcription with random hexamers. In TCRdb, the immunoSEQ multiplex PCR reads were re-called with MiXCR into one record per CDR3 protein. The sample shows some 260,000 distinct CDR3 sequences, about 85% of them seen only once. Sample: CD8+ T cells from PBMCs. The receptors derive from a human donor with multiple sclerosis.

This clonotype was counted only a few times. This chain joins TRBV29-1 and TRBJ2-5; 7 bases match TRBD2. Per the germline V gene, CDR1 is SQVTM and CDR2 is ANQGSEA. V lost 0 bases and J lost 4; bases outside the gene matches: 11. The CDR3 is 16 amino acids. The CDR3 region has the DNA TGCAGCGTTGAAGATTGGAGTAGCGGGCTCCGAGAGACCCAGTACTTC. Encoded protein: CSVEDWSSGLRETQYF.

The genes are TRBV27 and TRBJ1-1, with TRBD1 as a possible D gene (5 bases). Germline values: CDR1 MNHEY, CDR2 SMNVEV (reference sequence). The CDR3 extends over 13 amino acids. The V end was cut by 5 bases, the J end by 1 base, with 8 bases between. CDR3 sequence (DNA): TGTGCCAGCAGTCCACAGGCGAACACTGAAGCTTTCTTT. Translation: CASSPQANTEAFF.